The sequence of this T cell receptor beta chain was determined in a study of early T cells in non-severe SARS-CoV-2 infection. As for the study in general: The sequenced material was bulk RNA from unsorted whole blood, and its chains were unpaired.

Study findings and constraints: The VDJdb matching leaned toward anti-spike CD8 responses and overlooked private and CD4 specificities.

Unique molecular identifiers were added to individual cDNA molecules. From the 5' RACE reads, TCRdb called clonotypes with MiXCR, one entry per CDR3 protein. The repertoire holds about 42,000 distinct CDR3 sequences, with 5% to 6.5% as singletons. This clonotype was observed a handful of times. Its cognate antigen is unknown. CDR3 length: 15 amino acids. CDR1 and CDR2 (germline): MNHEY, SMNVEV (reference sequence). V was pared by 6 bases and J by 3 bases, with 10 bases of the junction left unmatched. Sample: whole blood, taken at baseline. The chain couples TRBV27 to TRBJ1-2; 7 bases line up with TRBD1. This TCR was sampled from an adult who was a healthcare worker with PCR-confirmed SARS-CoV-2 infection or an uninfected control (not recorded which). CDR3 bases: TGTGCCAGCAGGGGCCAGGGCAGGGGGGACTATGGCTACACCTTC. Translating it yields CASRGQGRGDYGYTF.